This entry features one T cell receptor beta chain sequence. J gave up 0 bases and V 4 bases, and 8 bases lay outside the gene matches. Germline assignment: CDR1 SGHNT and CDR2 YYREEE (reference sequence). The length of the CDR3 is 18 residues. Original methodology: Cell counts per sample came from amplifying reference gene primers. TCRdb keeps only in-frame clones here, not all; method: immunoSEQ multiplex PCR. Clone size and the V and J calls come from that table; the DNA yielded D and trimming. The table lists about 26,000 clones, around 90% of them singletons. The sample is drawn from a study of blood T cell repertoires in COVID-19. Overall study: The study drew acute and convalescent COVID-19 samples from the United States, Italy and Spain. PBMCs, B-cell-depleted T cells, or T cells provided the cDNA or gDNA that made up the material.

V is TRBV5-4 and J is TRBJ2-6; 9 bases map to TRBD1. This clonotype was obtained from a human donor in a cohort sampled during active COVID-19. The sequencing input was peripheral blood. Here the CDR3 reads CASSLGTGLFSGANVLTF. The CDR3 coding sequence is TGTGCCAGCAGCCTCGGGACAGGGCTTTTCTCTGGGGCCAACGTCCTGACTTTC. The full variable domain, completed using reference TRBV5-4 and TRBJ2-6, is ETGVTQSPTHLIKTRGQQVTLRCSSQSGHNTVSWYQQALGQGPQFIFQYYREEENGRGNFPPRFSGLQFPNYSSELNVNALELDDSALYLCASSLGTGLFSGANVLTFGAGSRLTVL.